The 16 T cell receptor beta chains presented below share a single source sample, sequenced in a study of cytomegalovirus exposure and HLA in healthy donors. The PCR contained 60 Vbeta and 13 Jbeta primers. Data came from immunoSEQ multiplex PCR; TCRdb stores just in-frame clones and leaves some out. The table for this sample gives under 150,000 clones. The sequenced sample was PBMCs. The receptors were gathered from a woman aged 40 to 49 in good health and CMV-seronegative.

V usage is TRBV7-9 and J usage is TRBJ2-3; D might be TRBD1 (6 bases). The CDR3 is 15 residues long. V lost 6 bases and J 4 bases, leaving 17 bases between the germline ends. Germline CDR1 SEHNR, CDR2 FQNEAQ (reference sequence). The CDR3 is CASSFNNGGSDTQYF. The CDR3 nucleotides read TGTGCCAGCAGTTTCAATAATGGGGGCTCAGATACGCAGTATTTT.

Of note for this clone: The sample holds other DNA sequences that translate to the same CDR3. The chain recombines TRBV18 with TRBJ1-2; 7 bases line up with TRBD1. The germline CDR1 and CDR2 sequences are KGHSH and LQKENI. The V segment lost 3 bases and the J segment 5 bases; nucleotides outside the gene matches: 6. The CDR3 spans 14 residues. This CDR3 reads CASSPQRQGYGYTF. The CDR3 DNA reads as TGTGCCAGCTCACCGCAACGACAGGGATATGGCTACACCTTC.

The rearrangement links TRBV6-5 to TRBJ1-1; a weak D match, TRBD1 (5 bases). The CDR3 totals 11 residues. Trimming cost V 8 bases and J 3 bases, with 7 bases left between them. Germline V lookup: CDR1 MNHEY, CDR2 SVGAGI. The CDR3 nucleotides are TGTGCCAGCCTCAGGGACACTGAAGCTTTCTTT. Translation gives CASLRDTEAFF.

CDR3 residues: CASSVGTQVPDTQYF. The DNA for the CDR3 is TGTGCCAGCAGCGTAGGGACACAGGTCCCAGATACGCAGTATTTT. V and J are TRBV9 and TRBJ2-3; possible D gene TRBD1, 5 bases. The germline V and J ends were trimmed by 0 bases and 4 bases, with 12 bases remaining between them. CDR1 and CDR2 (germline): SGDLS, YYNGEE. The CDR3 is 15 amino acids. The full variable domain, completed using reference TRBV9 and TRBJ2-3, is DSGVTQTPKHLITATGQRVTLRCSPRSGDLSVYWYQQSLDQGLQFLIQYYNGEERAKGNILERFSAQQFPDLHSELNLSSLELGDSALYFCASSVGTQVPDTQYFGPGTRLTVL.

The J gene is TRBJ1-1, the V gene TRBV28; D unclear. The germline CDR1 and CDR2 sequences are MDHEN and SYDVKM. This CDR3 has 13 amino acids. Trimming removed 3 bases at V and 5 bases at J, with 10 bases between. This CDR3 is CASSFTGRTEAFF. In nucleotides, the CDR3 is TGTGCCAGCAGTTTCACTGGGAGGACTGAAGCTTTCTTT.

The chain is built from TRBV19 and TRBJ2-7; maybe TRBD1 (6 bases). CDR3 length: 13 residues. V was trimmed by 4 bases and J by 3 bases, leaving 10 bases between them. Looked up from germline, CDR1 is LNHDA and CDR2 is SQIVND (reference sequence). The CDR3, as DNA: TGTGCCAGTAGTAGCGGCAGGGGCTACGAGCAGTACTTC. This codes for CASSSGRGYEQYF.

The chain links TRBV18 to TRBJ1-2; D might be TRBD1 (6 bases). CDR1 is KGHSH and CDR2 is LQKENI in the germline V gene. Trimming took 2 bases from V and 4 from J, leaving 11 bases between them. This CDR3 is 14 amino acids long. The CDR3 bases are TGTGCCAGCTCACCAGGGGGCTACGGCTATGGCTACACCTTC. It encodes CASSPGGYGYGYTF. Based on the CDR3 plus reference TRBV18 and TRBJ1-2, the full variable domain is NAGVMQNPRHLVRRRGQEARLRCSPMKGHSHVYWYRQLPEEGLKFMVYLQKENIIDESGMPKERFSAEFPKEGPSILRIQQVVRGDSAAYFCASSPGGYGYGYTFGSGTRLTVV.

This chain connects TRBV28 to TRBJ1-2, with unresolved D. The CDR3 loop spans 12 amino acids. In germline, CDR1 is MDHEN, CDR2 SYDVKM. V dropped 7 bases and J dropped 1 base, with 7 bases sitting between them. The chain's CDR3 is CASMPSNYGYTF. As DNA, the CDR3 is TGTGCCAGCATGCCCAGTAACTATGGCTACACCTTC.

The chain is built from TRBV5-1 and TRBJ1-1, with D unclear. Germline CDR1 and CDR2: SGHRS and YFSETQ. The CDR3 extends over 14 amino acids. V shed 0 bases and J shed 5 bases, with 11 bases lying between them. The CDR3 nucleotides read TGCGCCAGCAGCTTGGGGGATGGAGGTACTGAAGCTTTCTTT. As protein: CASSLGDGGTEAFF.

The rearrangement uses TRBV4-1 and TRBJ1-4, with TRBD1 matching over 7 bases. The V and J ends lost 4 bases and 6 bases, in that order; junction bases with no gene match: 5. Germline V gene data show CDR1 as MGHRA and CDR2 as YSYEKL. The CDR3 totals 14 residues. CDR3 DNA sequence: TGCGCCAGCAGCCCAGGGGACAGTTATGAAAAACTGTTTTTT. Translation: CASSPGDSYEKLFF.

The rearrangement joins TRBV27 to TRBJ2-5; 9 nucleotides match TRBD1. Germline V gene lookup returns CDR1 MNHEY and CDR2 SMNVEV (reference sequence). Losses at the gene ends were 6 bases for V and 5 bases for J; bases not matched to a gene: 10. CDR3 size: 15 residues. This CDR3 is CASRISGTGSETQYF. The CDR3, as DNA: TGTGCCAGCAGGATTTCCGGGACAGGGTCTGAGACCCAGTACTTC.

V and J are TRBV2 and TRBJ1-1; no reliable D call. This CDR3 contains 13 residues. V was shortened by 3 bases and J by 0 bases, with 5 bases between the two germline ends. CDR1 is SNHLY, CDR2 FYNNEI, per germline. CDR3 sequence reads: CASSEALNTEAFF. CDR3 DNA sequence: TGTGCCAGCAGTGAGGCTTTGAACACTGAAGCTTTCTTT.

This chain uses TRBV5-1 with TRBJ1-1; TRBD1 is a possible D gene (5 bases). The germline V gene encodes CDR1 SGHRS and CDR2 YFSETQ. V was pared by 4 bases and J by 1 base, with 17 bases between. This CDR3 has 16 amino acids. The DNA of the CDR3 is TGCGCCAGCAGCCCCTTAAGTGGCAGGGCGAACACTGAAGCTTTCTTT. Residues: CASSPLSGRANTEAFF. Using reference TRBV5-1 and TRBJ1-1 for the parts outside the CDR3, the full variable domain is KAGVTQTPRYLIKTRGQQVTLSCSPISGHRSVSWYQQTPGQGLQFLFEYFSETQRNKGNFPGRFSGRQFSNSRSEMNVSTLELGDSALYLCASSPLSGRANTEAFFGQGTRLTVV.

Remarks on this clone: Sequence at one end of the junction differs from germline and may be a read error. The rearrangement joins TRBV11-1 to TRBJ1-2; no definite D call. The germline CDR1 and CDR2 sequences are SGHAT and FQDESV (reference sequence). This CDR3 contains 14 residues. The CDR3 DNA is TGTGCCAGCAGCCTAGCGGGCATCTCCTATGGCTACACCTTC. Translating it yields CASSLAGISYGYTF.

CDR3 nucleotide sequence: TGTGCCAGCAGCAGAGACAGGAACTATGGCTACACCTTC. Translated, it gives CASSRDRNYGYTF. This chain uses TRBV9 with TRBJ1-2; possible D gene TRBD1, 6 bases. Trimming left V 4 bases short and J 2 bases short, with 9 bases between. There are 13 residues in the CDR3. Germline V CDR1 and CDR2: SGDLS, YYNGEE.

The chain joins TRBV7-2 to TRBJ2-2; D is perhaps TRBD1 (5 bases). This CDR3 comprises 16 residues. Between the trimmed V and J ends, which lost 5 bases and 0 bases, there was a span of 13 bases. Germline V gene data show CDR1 as SGHTA and CDR2 as FQGNSA. The CDR3 bases are TGTGCCAGCAGCCTCAAGGCCAGGGCGAACACCGGGGAGCTGTTTTTT. It encodes CASSLKARANTGELFF. The entire variable domain, with the rest obtained from reference TRBV7-2 and TRBJ2-2, is as follows: GAGVSQSPSNKVTEKGKDVELRCDPISGHTALYWYRQSLGQGLEFLIYFQGNSAPDKSGLPSDRFSAERTGGSVSTLTIQRTQQEDSAVYLCASSLKARANTGELFFGEGSRLTVL.